This T cell receptor beta chain was retrieved from a study of post-analysis software for immune sequencing data (dated by TCRdb to 2013 to 2016). Background for the entire study: Relapsing-remitting, secondary progressive and progressive-relapsing multiple sclerosis were recorded as disease courses, and subtype annotation was lacking for some patients. The patient repertoires were set against under 12 previously published healthy control repertoires from donors whose ages ranged from 6 to 25 years. A subset of samples was prepared in parallel using single-end sample barcoding, then pooled and co-amplified after Illumina adapter ligation.

This clonotype has only one observation. Its target antigen remains unknown. Base qualities are not at hand, and no much larger clone is one base apart. Libraries were prepared through PCR. Sequencing used an Illumina HiSeq 2500. To reduce PCR and sequencing biases, unique molecular identifiers were incorporated into the TCR beta cDNA libraries. Every 1 to 10 million input T cells yielded some 500,000 cDNA molecules, meaning each molecule approximated one T cell. The same protocol used for the earlier healthy control dataset was applied to prepare and sequence the patient libraries. Samples belonging to the same batch were prepared together, multiplexed and sequenced on a shared HiSeq lane. The study's own analysis went as follows. Raw barcoded reads were processed with MIGEC, and single-read molecular identifier groups were discarded before consensus assembly and CDR3 extraction. VDJtools was used for post-analysis of the clonotype tables, with diversity normalized by down-sampling every dataset to the smallest sample size. Repertoire overlap clustering matched CDR3 amino acid but not nucleotide sequences to correct batch-related cross-sample contamination. In-frame beta chains were kept once TCRdb had trimmed the public reads at Q25 with fastp and called clones with MiXCR. Each entry merges the rows of one CDR3 protein and shows their most common DNA and genes. The V and J calls come from TCRdb's annotation, not from the publication. The sample table shows about 460,000 distinct CDR3 sequences, and around 40% are seen once. The ten most abundant clones make up 9.5% to 13% of the sample.

Study-level results and caveats: Significantly higher frequencies in patients than in controls were found for roughly five TRBV segments, including TRBV5-6, TRBV5-1 and TRBV20-1. Multiple sclerosis patients had significantly lower normalized Chao1 diversity than controls, a result that suggests substantial peripheral T-cell clonal expansion. The control group was slightly older than the multiple sclerosis patient group. Direct clustering with F measure showed strong co-clustering of samples prepared in the same batch, prompting a batch-effect correction.

To demonstrate the VDJtools post-analysis software, TCR beta repertoires were profiled from the peripheral blood of 13 young patients with multiple sclerosis. The patients with multiple sclerosis were children and adolescents between roughly 6 and 15 years of age. Sequences LNHNV (CDR1) and YYDKDF (CDR2) are obtained from the germline V gene (reference sequence). Germline trimming amounts to 11 bases on V and 8 bases on J, with 11 as the count of junction bases outside the gene matches. Taken from cysteine to phenylalanine, the CDR3 has 14 residues. Only the CDR3 DNA stays, 42 bases, in frame from base 1.

This clonotype originated in a girl aged 10-17 years with multiple sclerosis. The sequenced sample was blood. The chain is encoded by TRBV15 joined to TRBJ2-2, with 10 bases aligning to TRBD2. The CDR3 here reads CAVSLAGVSGELFF. Here is the DNA: TGTGCCGTATCGCTAGCGGGAGTTTCAGGGGAGCTGTTTTTT.